One and the same sample provided the 30 T cell receptor beta chains below, sequenced in a study of blood T cell repertoires in COVID-19 (TCRdb year 2020). Library preparation used the immunoSEQ multiplex PCR assay. TCRdb carries this immuneACCESS record with in-frame sequences only. Its versions omit some clonotypes, under half of them owing to an unresolved V gene in the studies checked, with the rest unexplained. The sample table lists 300,000 to 350,000 clones, 88% of them with a count of one. Of the sample, about 7% falls within the top ten clones. Sequenced: peripheral blood. These receptors all come from an older woman with COVID-19, enrolled during active disease.

This clone appeared once. This chain uses TRBV21-1 with TRBJ1-3; the table names TRBD1, a call not compared with the DNA. TRBV21-1 is a pseudogene locus. This CDR3 region has 13 residues. The CDR3 is CASSKAQGYTIYF. CDR3 coding DNA: TGTGCCAGCAGCAAAGCGCAGGGTTACACCATATATTTT.

This rearrangement joins TRBV18 to TRBJ1-1, with TRBD1 identical over 7 bases. Germline V lookup: CDR1 KGHSH, CDR2 LQKENI. V shed 0 bases and J 4 bases; nucleotides not matched to a gene: 8. This CDR3 region has 16 residues. The CDR3 loop is CASSPPLRQGPTEAFF. In DNA form, the CDR3 reads TGTGCCAGCTCACCACCCTTAAGACAGGGCCCCACTGAAGCTTTCTTT.

The J gene is TRBJ2-2, the V gene TRBV9; 9 positions match TRBD2. The germline V gene has CDR1 SGDLS and CDR2 YYNGEE. With V trimmed by 0 bases and J by 1 base, 4 bases remained unmatched. CDR3 length equals 17 residues. The CDR3 sequence: CASSVARLAVNTGELFF. CDR3 DNA: TGTGCCAGCAGCGTAGCCAGACTAGCGGTGAACACCGGGGAGCTGTTTTTT.

On this clone: This same CDR3 is encoded by further DNA sequences in the sample. The V and J genes are TRBV7-8 and TRBJ1-1; TRBD1 aligns across 8 bases. This CDR3 has 13 amino acids. Germline V gives CDR1 SGHVS, CDR2 FQNEAQ. V shed 10 bases and J 5 bases; nucleotides not matched to a gene: 9. The CDR3 reads CATGGRGRTEAFF. The CDR3 nucleotides are TGTGCCACCGGAGGCAGGGGGCGGACTGAAGCTTTCTTT.

This clone was counted a few times. The CDR3 DNA is TGTGCCAGCAGCTTAGATCGCCGGGAGCAGTACTTC. Its protein product is CASSLDRREQYF. The chain employs TRBV11-2 and TRBJ2-7; the D is unclear. Trimming stripped 0 bases from V and 7 bases from J, with 7 bases between. CDR3 length equals 12 residues. CDR1 is SGHAT and CDR2 is FQNNGV in the germline V gene.

In this sample, this clone turned up once. The chain joins TRBV19 to TRBJ2-7; 7 bases line up with TRBD1. With V trimmed by 5 bases and J by 3 bases, 13 bases remained unmatched. From germline, CDR1 is LNHDA and CDR2 SQIVND (reference sequence). This CDR3 is built from 16 residues. The CDR3 DNA reads as TGTGCCAGTAGTTACGGGACAGCAGAGGAACTCTACGAGCAGTACTTC. Its translation: CASSYGTAEELYEQYF. Full variable domain (rest looked up from reference TRBV19 and TRBJ2-7): DGGITQSPKYLFRKEGQNVTLSCEQNLNHDAMYWYRQDPGQGLRLIYYSQIVNDFQKGDIAEGYSVSREKKESFPLTVTSAQKNPTAFYLCASSYGTAEELYEQYFGPGTRLTVT.

A remark on this clone: This CDR3 is also generated by other DNA sequences in the sample. The rearrangement links TRBV18 to TRBJ2-6; D might be TRBD1 (5 bases). CDR3 length equals 17 residues. CDR1 and CDR2 (germline): KGHSH, LQKENI. Between the trimmed V and J ends, which lost 2 bases and 1 base, there was a span of 12 bases. CDR3 coding DNA: TGTGCCAGCTCACCAGGCCAGGGATTATCTGGGGCCAACGTCCTGACTTTC. Translating it yields CASSPGQGLSGANVLTF.

This chain uses TRBV5-5 with TRBJ1-5, with 9 bases lining up with TRBD1. Germline V gene lookup returns CDR1 SGHKS and CDR2 YYEKEE (reference sequence). This CDR3 is built from 16 residues. The ends lost 1 base at V and 3 bases at J; junction bases unmatched: 5. Here the CDR3 reads CASSLWTGAINQPQHF. The CDR3 DNA is TGTGCCAGCAGCTTGTGGACAGGGGCGATCAATCAGCCCCAGCATTTT.

J is TRBJ2-5 and V is TRBV2, with 8 bases matching TRBD2. Unmatched junction bases numbered 6, after V lost 7 bases and J lost 5 bases. The CDR3 sequence is 13 residues long. The germline V gene encodes CDR1 SNHLY and CDR2 FYNNEI. The CDR3 region has the DNA TGTGCCAGCATCGGCGGGGGGTCGGAGACCCAGTACTTC. Its protein is CASIGGGSETQYF.

This chain links TRBV7-8 with TRBJ1-2; 7 positions match TRBD1. Germline CDR1 and CDR2: SGHVS and FQNEAQ. Losses at the gene ends were 5 bases for V and 8 bases for J; bases not matched to a gene: 14. The CDR3 is 15 amino acids. The CDR3 loop is CASSTKTGDRGGYTF. CDR3 coding DNA: TGTGCCAGCAGCACAAAAACAGGGGATCGTGGGGGCTACACCTTC.

The chain carries TRBV7-9 and TRBJ1-3; 9 bases agree with TRBD1. CDR1 and CDR2 (germline): SEHNR, FQNEAQ (reference sequence). The CDR3 is 18 residues long. The V and J ends lost 1 base and 0 bases, in that order; junction bases with no gene match: 7. The CDR3 bases are TGTGCCAGCAGCTTAGTGGGACAGGGCTTAAACTCTGGAAACACCATATATTTT. Its protein product is CASSLVGQGLNSGNTIYF.

This chain links TRBV4-1 with TRBJ1-2; the D gene is possibly TRBD1 (6 bases). The CDR3 extends over 13 amino acids. Germline CDR1 MGHRA, CDR2 YSYEKL. The ends were cut back, 5 bases at V and 6 bases at J, with 13 bases in the middle. This CDR3 is CASSAEQGDGYTF. Here the CDR3 DNA reads TGCGCCAGCAGCGCTGAACAGGGCGATGGCTACACCTTC.

V usage is TRBV19 and J usage is TRBJ1-2; 7 bases line up with TRBD1. Germline CDR1 LNHDA, CDR2 SQIVND (reference sequence). The ends lost 7 bases at V and 8 bases at J; junction bases unmatched: 13. This CDR3 spans 14 amino acids. Here the CDR3 reads CASTQPGQLRGYTF. CDR3 bases: TGTGCCAGTACCCAGCCGGGACAGCTGAGGGGCTACACCTTC.

CDR3 loop: CASSSPPGRRSSAGYTF. DNA for the CDR3: TGTGCCAGCAGTTCCCCCCCGGGAAGGCGGAGCTCGGCTGGCTACACCTTC. The chain recombines TRBV27 with TRBJ1-2; unclear D gene. Trimming took off 4 bases at V and 7 bases at J, with 25 bases between the two ends. CDR1 is MNHEY, CDR2 SMNVEV, per germline (reference sequence). This CDR3 is 17 amino acids long.

The chain uses TRBV18 and TRBJ2-3; 7 bases line up with TRBD1. V trimming: 5 bases; J trimming: 3 bases; junction bases outside the gene matches: 5. Germline-derived CDR1 and CDR2 are KGHSH and LQKENI. There are 14 residues in the CDR3. The chain's CDR3 is CASSWDRETDTQYF. CDR3 DNA: TGTGCCAGCTCATGGGACAGAGAGACAGATACGCAGTATTTT.

Only one count was recorded for this clone. The rearrangement joins TRBV7-8 to TRBJ1-6; D is unclear. V lost 5 bases and J lost 2, with 19 bases in between. Germline CDR1 and CDR2: SGHVS and FQNEAQ. The CDR3 has 18 amino acids. As DNA, the CDR3 is TGTGCCAGCAGCCCCCGCGGGCAGGATAGCGCCTATAATTCACCCCTCCACTTT. This sequence encodes CASSPRGQDSAYNSPLHF.

The chain is built from TRBV24-1 and TRBJ1-2; tentatively, D is TRBD1 (6 bases). Germline values: CDR1 KGHDR, CDR2 SFDVKD. The germline V and J ends were trimmed by 3 bases and 6 bases, with 16 bases remaining between them. This CDR3 has 15 residues. The CDR3 DNA reads TGTGCCACCAGTGATAAAATCACAGGGTTGAATGGCTACACCTTC. Translating it yields CATSDKITGLNGYTF.

This clone was detected only a few times. The rearrangement uses TRBV2 and TRBJ1-6; perhaps TRBD1 as D (6 bases). Per the germline V gene, CDR1 is SNHLY and CDR2 is FYNNEI. With 6 bases removed from V and 6 bases from J, the gap between germline ends came to 12 bases. The CDR3 extends over 14 amino acids. DNA of the CDR3: TGTGCCAGCAGGGACACAGGGCCTAATTCACCCCTCCACTTT. Its protein product is CASRDTGPNSPLHF.

The V gene is TRBV10-3, the J gene TRBJ2-3; D remains ambiguous. Germline CDR1 reads ENHRY; CDR2 reads SYGVKD. V shed 3 bases and J shed 1 base, with 11 bases lying between them. This CDR3 spans 15 amino acids. DNA of the CDR3: TGTGCCATCAGTGACCCTCCCCGCGGCACAGATACGCAGTATTTT. Protein product: CAISDPPRGTDTQYF.

The chain joins TRBV29-1 to TRBJ2-5; 7 nucleotides agree with TRBD2. From germline, CDR1 is SQVTM and CDR2 ANQGSEA. The CDR3 is 14 amino acids. The trim removed 6 bases at V and 1 base at J, leaving 8 bases unmatched. The CDR3 loop is CSVGPGTTQETQYF. The DNA for the CDR3 is TGCAGCGTCGGCCCCGGGACTACCCAAGAGACCCAGTACTTC.

The chain joins TRBV10-3 to TRBJ1-2; D might be TRBD1 (5 bases). V dropped 5 bases and J dropped 0 bases, with 10 bases sitting between them. CDR1 ENHRY and CDR2 SYGVKD come from the germline V gene. This CDR3 has 14 residues. CDR3 sequence (DNA): TGTGCCATCAGTAAATCGACAGCTAACTATGGCTACACCTTC. Translation: CAISKSTANYGYTF.

As concerns this clone: One junction end does not reproduce the germline sequence, and a read error may be involved. The chain uses TRBV5-5 and TRBJ2-7; a weak D match, TRBD2 (5 bases). The CDR3 extends over 11 amino acids. Germline V gene lookup returns CDR1 SGHKS and CDR2 YYEKEE (reference sequence). The DNA for the CDR3 is TGTGCCAGCAGCTCCCTCGGGAACCGGAACTTC. This codes for CASSSLGNRNF. Filled out from reference TRBV5-5 and TRBJ2-7, the complete variable domain reads DAGVTQSPTHLIKTRGQQVTLRCSPISGHKSVSWYQQVLGQGPQFIFQYYEKEERGRGNFPDRFSARQFPNYSSELNVNALLLGDSALYLCASSSLGNRNFGPGTRLTVT.

This chain joins TRBV19 and TRBJ2-1, with D uncertain. The CDR3 sequence is 13 residues long. Germline lookup yields CDR1 LNHDA and CDR2 SQIVND (reference sequence). V was trimmed by 5 bases and J by 0 bases, leaving 5 bases between them. The CDR3 DNA sequence: TGTGCCAGTAGTTTCAGCTCCTACAATGAGCAGTTCTTC. This translates into CASSFSSYNEQFF.

This sequence joins TRBV19 and TRBJ1-6, with 9 positions matching TRBD1. V lost 2 bases and J lost 13; bases outside the gene matches: 6. From germline, CDR1 is LNHDA and CDR2 SQIVND (reference sequence). The CDR3 is made up of 14 amino acids. CDR3 nucleotide sequence: TGTGCCAGTAGTATACGGGACAGGGACGGGCCCCTCCACTTT. This gives the protein CASSIRDRDGPLHF.

The chain has TRBV6-5 and TRBJ2-7; 7 nucleotides line up with TRBD1. The germline gives CDR1 MNHEY, CDR2 SVGAGI. V gave up 7 bases and J gave up 3 bases; unmatched junction bases: 9. CDR3 length equals 14 residues. CDR3 sequence: CASKVLGQNYEQYF. CDR3 bases: TGTGCCAGCAAGGTTTTGGGACAGAACTACGAGCAGTACTTC.

This clone came up once. The chain carries TRBV12-5 and TRBJ2-7; D ambiguous. CDR1 LGHNT and CDR2 FRNRAP come from the germline V gene. V shed 1 base and J shed 0 bases, with 4 bases lying between them. There are 13 residues in the CDR3. The CDR3 spells CASGLESSYEQYF. CDR3 DNA: TGTGCTAGTGGTTTGGAGAGCTCCTACGAGCAGTACTTC.

The J gene is TRBJ1-5, the V gene TRBV5-1; the D gene is possibly TRBD1 (5 bases). Trimming took off 5 bases at V and 4 bases at J, with 13 bases between the two ends. The CDR3 consists of 14 residues. Germline V gene lookup returns CDR1 SGHRS and CDR2 YFSETQ. The chain's CDR3 is CASSPGTENQPQHF. For the CDR3, the DNA is TGCGCCAGCAGTCCCGGGACTGAGAATCAGCCCCAGCATTTT.

The rearrangement uses TRBV7-2 and TRBJ2-3; D is perhaps TRBD2 (7 bases). The germline gives CDR1 SGHTA, CDR2 FQGNSA. The CDR3 totals 13 residues. Trimming stripped 5 bases from V and 6 bases from J, with 12 bases between. This CDR3 reads CASSLRGGDTQYF. CDR3 in DNA: TGTGCCAGCAGCCTCAGGGGAGGGGATACGCAGTATTTT. Looking up the rest from reference TRBV7-2 and TRBJ2-3 gives the full variable domain: GAGVSQSPSNKVTEKGKDVELRCDPISGHTALYWYRQSLGQGLEFLIYFQGNSAPDKSGLPSDRFSAERTGGSVSTLTIQRTQQEDSAVYLCASSLRGGDTQYFGPGTRLTVL.

The chain is built from TRBV5-1 and TRBJ1-2; possibly TRBD1 for D (6 bases). V dropped 3 bases and J dropped 2 bases, with 14 bases sitting between them. Germline V CDR1 and CDR2: SGHRS, YFSETQ. The CDR3 covers 15 residues. The CDR3 coding sequence is TGCGCCAGCAGCTGGGACAAGTGGGGAAACTATGGCTACACCTTC. This gives the protein CASSWDKWGNYGYTF.

The genes are TRBV21-1 and TRBJ2-2; the tabulated D call, TRBD1, remains unverified against the DNA. TRBV21-1 is a listed pseudogene. The CDR3 runs to 15 residues. CDR3 DNA: TGTGCCAGCAGCAAGGGACAGGGAAGAGGCGGGGAGCTGTTTTTT. Its protein is CASSKGQGRGGELFF.